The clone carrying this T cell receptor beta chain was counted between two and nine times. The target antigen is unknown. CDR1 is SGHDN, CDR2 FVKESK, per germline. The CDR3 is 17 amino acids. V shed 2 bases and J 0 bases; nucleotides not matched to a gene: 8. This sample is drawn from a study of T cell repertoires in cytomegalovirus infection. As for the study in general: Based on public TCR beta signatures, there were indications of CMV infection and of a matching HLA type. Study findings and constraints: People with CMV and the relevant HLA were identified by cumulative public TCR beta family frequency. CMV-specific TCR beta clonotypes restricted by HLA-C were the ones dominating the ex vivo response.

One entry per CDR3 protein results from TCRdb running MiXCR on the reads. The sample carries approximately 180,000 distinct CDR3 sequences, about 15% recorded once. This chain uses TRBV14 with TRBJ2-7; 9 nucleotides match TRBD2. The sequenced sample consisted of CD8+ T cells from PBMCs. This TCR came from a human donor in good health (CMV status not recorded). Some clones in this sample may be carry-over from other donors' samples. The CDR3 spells CASSQSSSGEFSYEQYF. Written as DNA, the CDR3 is TGTGCCAGCAGCCAAAGTTCTAGCGGGGAGTTCTCCTACGAGCAGTACTTC.